The clone carrying this TCR beta chain was picked up a small number of times. As yet, its antigen is unknown. The primer mix had 60 Vbeta and 13 Jbeta primers. Clones were sequenced by immunoSEQ multiplex PCR, and TCRdb holds only the in-frame ones, with some missing. The sample includes 130,000 or so clones, roughly four fifths of them seen just once. The data belong to a study of cytomegalovirus exposure and HLA in healthy donors. Study observations and caveats: Versus the approximately 700-donor mean, an Asian-associated ancestry cluster reportedly showed fewer N-insertions in a later analysis. Generally TCR sequences proved uncommon, though certain public TCRs appeared in numerous donors. When the data were analyzed later, several of the most significant clusters appeared to be linked to common viral pathogens. A later analysis showed TCR association rates differing by HLA locus, peaking at DRB1 and lowest at HLA-C.

V lost 6 bases and J 4 bases, leaving 15 bases between the germline ends. The germline V gene has CDR1 KGHSH and CDR2 LQKENI. CDR3 length: 14 residues. The chain has TRBV18 and TRBJ1-1; D unclear. The sample taken for sequencing was PBMCs. The source of this sequence is a man aged 18 to 29 in good health and CMV-seropositive. In nucleotides, the CDR3 is TGTGCCAGCTCTCCTAATCCCCTCGGCACTGAAGCTTTCTTT. Amino acids: CASSPNPLGTEAFF.